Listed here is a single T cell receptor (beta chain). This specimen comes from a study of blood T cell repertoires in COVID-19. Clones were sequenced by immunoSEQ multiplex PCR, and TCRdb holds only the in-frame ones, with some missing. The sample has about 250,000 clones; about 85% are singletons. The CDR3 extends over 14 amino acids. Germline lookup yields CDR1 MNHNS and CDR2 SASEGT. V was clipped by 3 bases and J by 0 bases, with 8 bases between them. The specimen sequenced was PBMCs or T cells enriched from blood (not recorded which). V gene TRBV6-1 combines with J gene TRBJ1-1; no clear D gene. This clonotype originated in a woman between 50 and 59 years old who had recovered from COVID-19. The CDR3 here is CASSDNTMNTEAFF. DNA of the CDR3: TGTGCCAGCAGTGACAACACCATGAACACTGAAGCTTTCTTT.